This T cell receptor beta chain was profiled in a study of blood T cells in healthy people across ages. Broader study findings: Unknown CMV status may confound age-related changes in expanded clones.

PCR was performed a second time for 7 to 11 cycles using a sample-barcoded 5' primer and a J-beta primer mix. A single record per CDR3 protein comes from TCRdb applying MiXCR to the 5' RACE reads. The repertoire includes about 1,400,000 distinct CDR3 sequences, approximately 60% of them detected once, and under 8.5% sits in the top ten. Germline CDR1 reads SGHTA; CDR2 reads FQGNSA. V lost 5 bases and J lost 4; bases outside the gene matches: 6. This CDR3 comprises 15 residues. A remark on this clonotype: Its antigen remains unknown.

The source of this sequence is a man younger than 30 in good health. Sequencing was carried out using blood. The chain links TRBV7-2 to TRBJ1-4; TRBD1 matches 8 bases. CDR3 region: CASSPLDRDNEKLFF. CDR3 coding DNA: TGTGCCAGCAGCCCTTTGGACAGGGATAATGAAAAACTGTTTTTT.